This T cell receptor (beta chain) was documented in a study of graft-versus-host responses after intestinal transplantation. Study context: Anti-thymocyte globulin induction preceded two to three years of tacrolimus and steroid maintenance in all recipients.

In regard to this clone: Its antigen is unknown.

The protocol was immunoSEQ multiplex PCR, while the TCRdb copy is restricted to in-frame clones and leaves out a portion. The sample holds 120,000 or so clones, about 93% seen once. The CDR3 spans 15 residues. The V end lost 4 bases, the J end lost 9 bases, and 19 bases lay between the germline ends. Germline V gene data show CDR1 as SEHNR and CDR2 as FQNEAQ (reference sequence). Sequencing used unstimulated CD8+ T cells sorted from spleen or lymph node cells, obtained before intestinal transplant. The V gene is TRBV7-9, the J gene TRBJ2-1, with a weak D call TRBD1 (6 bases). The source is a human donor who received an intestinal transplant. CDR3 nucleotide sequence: TGTGCCAGCAGCTCCGACAGGACCGGTCCTATTGAGCAGTTCTTC. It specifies CASSSDRTGPIEQFF.